The clone carrying this T cell receptor beta chain was recorded at least ten times. Antigen specificity is unknown. Indicated time point: newly diagnosed GD, antithyroid drugs for less than 3 months. PBMCs provided the RNA from which the TCR library was made. These data originate in a study of regulatory T cells in long-lasting Graves disease. Study at large: Patients newly diagnosed with Graves' had been on antithyroid drugs for under 3 months.

Regarding the study as a whole: Those with persistent Graves' had less TCR diversity than newly diagnosed patients.

The CDR3 has 15 residues. Germline V gene data show CDR1 as SGHAT and CDR2 as FQNNGV. V lost 8 bases, J lost 0 bases, and 17 bases lay in between. According to the study, TCR beta libraries were built with iRepertoire HTBI primers and CDR3-region Arm-PCR. From the multiplex PCR reads, TCRdb called clonotypes with MiXCR, one entry per CDR3 protein. In the table there are roughly 610,000 distinct CDR3 sequences, about 16% of which are singletons. This same sample was also taken into another study, of T cells in Graves' hyperthyroidism and ophthalmopathy.

The chain employs TRBV11-2 and TRBJ2-7; maybe TRBD1 (6 bases). The TCR was taken from a man aged 18 to 35 with Graves disease. The sample was peripheral blood mononuclear cells (PBMCs), taken at new diagnosis, from a patient treated with antithyroid drugs. The CDR3 bases are TGTGCCAGCGAACCGACAGGACGGAGCTCCTACGAGCAGTACTTC. Its protein product is CASEPTGRSSYEQYF.